This T cell receptor (beta chain) was found in a study of T cell changes during pregnancy in multiple sclerosis. There are 16 residues in the CDR3. The V end was cut by 1 base, the J end by 4 bases, with 11 bases between. CDR1 is MNHEY, CDR2 SVGAGI, per germline. The assay was immunoSEQ multiplex PCR, and TCRdb's table has in-frame clones only and misses some. This table has fewer than 25,000 clones, 91% appearing once. The sequence came from a female donor in good health, enrolled as a control in a pregnancy study. Sequenced material: CD4+ T cells from peripheral blood mononuclear cells, taken in the third trimester of pregnancy. The chain has TRBV6-5 and TRBJ1-6; unclear D gene. CDR3 nucleotide sequence: TGTGCCAGCAGTTACTGGGGAGCCGCTTATAATTCACCCCTCCACTTT. As protein: CASSYWGAAYNSPLHF.